This T cell receptor (beta chain) was sequenced during a study of T cell responses to AZD1222 COVID-19 vaccine. Study-wide points: Vaccine-associated CD4 TCRs spanned spike, dominant at 160-218 and 743-854.

The protocol was immunoSEQ multiplex PCR, while the TCRdb copy is restricted to in-frame clones and leaves out a portion. The sample holds about 79,000 clones, approximately 80% seen once. Note on this clone: What it recognizes is unknown.

The CDR3 has 14 residues. CDR1 and CDR2 from the germline V gene are LNHDA and SQIVND (reference sequence). With V trimmed by 5 bases and J by 5 bases, 7 bases remained unmatched. Sequencing used peripheral blood, obtained on day 0 of AZD1222 vaccination. This TCR came from an adult in good health. The chain carries TRBV19 and TRBJ1-1, with TRBD1 matching over 8 bases. The CDR3 region has the DNA TGTGCCAGTAGTCCGACAGGGGTCGGGACTGAAGCTTTCTTT. It yields the protein CASSPTGVGTEAFF.